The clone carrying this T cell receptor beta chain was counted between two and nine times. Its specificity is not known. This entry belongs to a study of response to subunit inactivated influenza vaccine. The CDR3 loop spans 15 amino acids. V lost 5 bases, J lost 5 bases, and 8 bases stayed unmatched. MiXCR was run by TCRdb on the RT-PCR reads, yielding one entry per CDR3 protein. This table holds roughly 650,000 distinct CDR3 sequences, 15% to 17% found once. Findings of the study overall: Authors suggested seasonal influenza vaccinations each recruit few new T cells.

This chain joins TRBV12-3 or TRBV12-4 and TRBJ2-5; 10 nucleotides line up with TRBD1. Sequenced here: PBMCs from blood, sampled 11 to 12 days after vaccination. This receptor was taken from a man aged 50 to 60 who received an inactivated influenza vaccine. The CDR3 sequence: CASSARGTGVETQYF. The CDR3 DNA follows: TGTGCCAGCAGTGCGAGAGGGACAGGGGTGGAGACCCAGTACTTC.